This TCR beta chain is from a study of cytomegalovirus exposure and HLA in healthy donors. The CDR3 has 13 residues. The germline V gene encodes CDR1 SGDLS and CDR2 YYNGEE. Deletions cut 0 bases from V and 1 base from J, with 4 bases between. 13 Jbeta primers and 60 Vbeta primers were used for the PCR. Profiled with immunoSEQ multiplex PCR; TCRdb holds only in-frame clones, not every one. The sample holds roughly 100,000 clones; about 9.4% are singletons and the top ten take more than 5%. V and J are TRBV9 and TRBJ2-5; D unresolved. This clonotype was sampled from a man aged 40-55 years in good health and CMV-seropositive. The sequenced material came from PBMCs. This chain's CDR3 is CASSVGAQETQYF. The CDR3 coding sequence is TGTGCCAGCAGCGTAGGGGCCCAAGAGACCCAGTACTTC.